This TCR beta chain came from a study of cytotoxic CD8 clonotypes in ibrutinib-treated CLL. Study-wide results and limits: Progressing and sustained-remission patients had different sampling times.

Assay: immunoSEQ multiplex PCR; the TCRdb copy retains only in-frame clones and omits some. In the table there are about 120,000 clones, more than 55% of which are singletons. CDR1 is SEHNR, CDR2 FQNEAQ, per germline (reference sequence). The junction had 8 bases not matched to a gene; V was cut back by 3 bases and J by 4 bases. This CDR3 comprises 15 residues. Worth noting for this clone: Its antigen is still unknown.

The clonotype comes from a human donor with chronic lymphocytic leukemia. V is TRBV7-9 and J is TRBJ2-5; 7 bases line up with TRBD2. The material sequenced was PBMCs, taken after 24 months of ibrutinib treatment. DNA of the CDR3: TGTGCCAGCAGCTTCGGACTAGTGCGCGGAGAGACCCAGTACTTC. This sequence encodes CASSFGLVRGETQYF. Based on the CDR3 plus reference TRBV7-9 and TRBJ2-5, the full variable domain is DTGVSQNPRHKITKRGQNVTFRCDPISEHNRLYWYRQTLGQGPEFLTYFQNEAQLEKSRLLSDRFSAERPKGSFSTLEIQRTEQGDSAMYLCASSFGLVRGETQYFGPGTRLLVL.